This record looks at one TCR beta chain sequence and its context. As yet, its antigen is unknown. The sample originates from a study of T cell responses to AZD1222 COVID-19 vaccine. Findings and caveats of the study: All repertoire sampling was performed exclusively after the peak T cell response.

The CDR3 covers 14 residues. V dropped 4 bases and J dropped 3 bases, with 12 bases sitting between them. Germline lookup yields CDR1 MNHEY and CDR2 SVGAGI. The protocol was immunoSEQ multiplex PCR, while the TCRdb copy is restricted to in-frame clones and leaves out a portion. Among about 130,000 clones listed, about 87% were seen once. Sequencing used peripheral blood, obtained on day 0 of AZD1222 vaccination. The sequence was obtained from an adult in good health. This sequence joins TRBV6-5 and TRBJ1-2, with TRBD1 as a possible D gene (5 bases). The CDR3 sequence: CASSSPTDYYGYTF. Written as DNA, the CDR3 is TGTGCCAGCAGTTCCCCGACAGATTACTATGGCTACACCTTC.